This T cell receptor (beta chain) was identified in a study of response to subunit inactivated influenza vaccine. General study findings and limits: New T cells are recruited in small numbers by each seasonal influenza vaccination, according to the authors' suggestion.

This clonotype turned up a few times. Its matching antigen is unknown. Each CDR3 protein gets one entry after TCRdb re-called the RT-PCR reads with MiXCR. Of some 480,000 distinct CDR3 sequences listed, 10% to 11% are singletons. Per germline, CDR1 SGHRS and CDR2 YFSETQ. This CDR3 contains 14 residues. The V and J ends lost 1 base and 1 base respectively, with 8 bases between them. The chain joins TRBV5-1 to TRBJ1-2, with D perhaps TRBD1 (5 bases). This TCR came from a man aged 50-59 years who received an inactivated influenza vaccine. Sequences were derived from PBMCs from blood, sampled roughly 47 days after vaccination. In DNA, the CDR3 is TGCGCCAGCAGCTTGTCCAGGGATAACTATGGCTACACCTTC. Protein sequence: CASSLSRDNYGYTF.